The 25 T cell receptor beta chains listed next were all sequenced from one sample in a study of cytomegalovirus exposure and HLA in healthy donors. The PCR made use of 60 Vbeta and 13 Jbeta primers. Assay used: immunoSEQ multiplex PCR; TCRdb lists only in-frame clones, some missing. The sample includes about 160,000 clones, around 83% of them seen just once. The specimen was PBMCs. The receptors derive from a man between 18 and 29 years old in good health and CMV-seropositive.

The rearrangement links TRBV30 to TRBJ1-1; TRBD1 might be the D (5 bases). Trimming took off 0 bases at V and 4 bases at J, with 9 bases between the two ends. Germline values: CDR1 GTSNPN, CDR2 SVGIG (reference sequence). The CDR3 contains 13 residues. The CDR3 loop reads CAWSVFRATEAFF. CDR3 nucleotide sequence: TGTGCCTGGAGTGTATTCAGGGCCACTGAAGCTTTCTTT.

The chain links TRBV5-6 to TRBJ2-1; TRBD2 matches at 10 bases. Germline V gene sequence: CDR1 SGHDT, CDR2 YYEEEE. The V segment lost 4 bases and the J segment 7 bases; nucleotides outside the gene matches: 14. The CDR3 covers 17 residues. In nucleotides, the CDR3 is TGTGCCAGCAGCATCCTTTTCAGCGGGGGGGCCGGGAATGAGCAGTTCTTC. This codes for CASSILFSGGAGNEQFF.

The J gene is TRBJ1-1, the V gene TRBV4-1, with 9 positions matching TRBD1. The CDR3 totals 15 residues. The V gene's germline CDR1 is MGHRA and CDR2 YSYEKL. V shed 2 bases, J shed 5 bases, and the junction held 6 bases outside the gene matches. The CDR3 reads CASSQQGQGWTEAFF. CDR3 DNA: TGCGCCAGCAGCCAACAAGGACAGGGGTGGACTGAAGCTTTCTTT.

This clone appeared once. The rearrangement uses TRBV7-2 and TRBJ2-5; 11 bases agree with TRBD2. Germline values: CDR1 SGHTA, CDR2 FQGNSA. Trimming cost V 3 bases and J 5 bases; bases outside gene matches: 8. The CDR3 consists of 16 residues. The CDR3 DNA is TGTGCCAGCAGCTTGTCGACTAGCGGGAATAAGGAGACCCAGTACTTC. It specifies CASSLSTSGNKETQYF.

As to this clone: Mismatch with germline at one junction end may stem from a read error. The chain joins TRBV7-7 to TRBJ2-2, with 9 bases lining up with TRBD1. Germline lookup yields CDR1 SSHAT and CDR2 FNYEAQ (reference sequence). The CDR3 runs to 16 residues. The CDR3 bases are TGTGCTAGCAGCCCAGTCATCGGACAGGGGACCGGGGAGCTGTTTTTT. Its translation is CASSPVIGQGTGELFF.

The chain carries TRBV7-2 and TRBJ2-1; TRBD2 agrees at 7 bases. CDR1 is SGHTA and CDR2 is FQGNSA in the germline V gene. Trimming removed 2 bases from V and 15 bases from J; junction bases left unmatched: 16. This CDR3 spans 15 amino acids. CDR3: CASSLSPSAGDRWFF. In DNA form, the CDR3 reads TGTGCCAGCAGCTTATCGCCGTCGGCGGGGGACCGATGGTTCTTC.

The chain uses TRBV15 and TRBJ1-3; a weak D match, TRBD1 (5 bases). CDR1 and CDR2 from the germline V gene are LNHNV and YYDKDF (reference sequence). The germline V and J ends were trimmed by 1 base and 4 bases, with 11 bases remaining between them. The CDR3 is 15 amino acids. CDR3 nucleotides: TGTGCCACCAGCAGAGGCGGGGCGGGAGGAAACACCATATATTTT. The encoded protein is CATSRGGAGGNTIYF.

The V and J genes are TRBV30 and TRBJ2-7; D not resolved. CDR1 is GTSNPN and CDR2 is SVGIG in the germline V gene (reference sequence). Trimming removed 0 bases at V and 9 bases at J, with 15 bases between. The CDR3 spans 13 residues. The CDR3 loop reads CAWSVETTAPQYF. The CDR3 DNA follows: TGTGCCTGGAGTGTAGAGACAACCGCGCCGCAGTACTTC.

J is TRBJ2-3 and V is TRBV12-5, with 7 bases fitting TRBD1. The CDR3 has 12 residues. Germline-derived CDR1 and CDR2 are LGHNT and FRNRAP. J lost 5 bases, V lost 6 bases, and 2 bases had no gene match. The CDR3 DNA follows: TGTGCTAGTGGACCAGGGGGAGATACGCAGTATTTT. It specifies CASGPGGDTQYF. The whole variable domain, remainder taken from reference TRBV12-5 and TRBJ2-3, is DARVTQTPRHKVTEMGQEVTMRCQPILGHNTVFWYRQTMMQGLELLAYFRNRAPLDDSGMPKDRFSAEMPDATLATLKIQPSEPRDSAVYFCASGPGGDTQYFGPGTRLTVL.

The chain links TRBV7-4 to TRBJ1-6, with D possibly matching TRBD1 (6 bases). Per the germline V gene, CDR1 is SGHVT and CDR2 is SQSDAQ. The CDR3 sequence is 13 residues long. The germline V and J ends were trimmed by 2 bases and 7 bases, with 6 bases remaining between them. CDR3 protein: CASSLQGNSPLHF. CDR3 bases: TGTGCCAGCAGCTTACAGGGGAATTCACCCCTCCACTTT.

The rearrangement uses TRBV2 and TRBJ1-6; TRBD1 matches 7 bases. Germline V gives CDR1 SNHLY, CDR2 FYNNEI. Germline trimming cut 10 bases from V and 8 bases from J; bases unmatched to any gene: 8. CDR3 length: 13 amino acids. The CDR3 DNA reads TGTGCCATCCGACAGGGCTCCTATTCACCCCTCCACTTT. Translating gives CAIRQGSYSPLHF. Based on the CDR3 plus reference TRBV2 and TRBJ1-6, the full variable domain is EPEVTQTPSHQVTQMGQEVILRCVPISNHLYFYWYRQILGQKVEFLVSFYNNEISEKSEIFDDQFSVERPDGSNFTLKIRSTKLEDSAMYFCAIRQGSYSPLHFGNGTRLTVT.

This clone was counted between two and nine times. This CDR3 reads CASSLEQGYEQYF. The CDR3, as DNA: TGTGCCAGCAGCTTGGAACAGGGGTACGAGCAGTACTTC. This chain uses TRBV5-4 with TRBJ2-7; 7 nucleotides match TRBD1. The CDR3 is 13 residues long. Germline-derived CDR1 and CDR2 are SGHNT and YYREEE (reference sequence). The ends lost 0 bases at V and 4 bases at J; junction bases unmatched: 1.

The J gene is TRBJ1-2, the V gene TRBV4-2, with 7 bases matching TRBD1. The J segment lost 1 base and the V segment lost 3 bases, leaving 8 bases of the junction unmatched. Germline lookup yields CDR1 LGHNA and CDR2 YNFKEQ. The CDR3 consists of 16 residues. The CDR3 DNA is TGTGCCAGCAGCCAGGAATCCGGGACAGTTAACTATGGCTACACCTTC. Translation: CASSQESGTVNYGYTF.

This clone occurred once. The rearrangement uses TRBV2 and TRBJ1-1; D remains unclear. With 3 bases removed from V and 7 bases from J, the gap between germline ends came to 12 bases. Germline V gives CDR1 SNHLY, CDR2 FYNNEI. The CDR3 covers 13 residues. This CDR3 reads CASSEVGLSEAFF. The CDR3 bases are TGTGCCAGCAGTGAGGTCGGGTTGAGTGAAGCTTTCTTT.

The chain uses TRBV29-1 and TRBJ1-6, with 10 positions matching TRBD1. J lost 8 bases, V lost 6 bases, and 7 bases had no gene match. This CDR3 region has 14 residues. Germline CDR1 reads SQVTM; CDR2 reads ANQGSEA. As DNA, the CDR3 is TGCAGCGTCCCTGGACAGGGGGTATATTCACCCCTCCACTTT. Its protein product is CSVPGQGVYSPLHF.

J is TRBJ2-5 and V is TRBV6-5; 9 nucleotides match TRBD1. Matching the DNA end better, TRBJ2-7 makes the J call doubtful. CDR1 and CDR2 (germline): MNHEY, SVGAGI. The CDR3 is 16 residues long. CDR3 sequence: CASSYTVPGQGYEQYF. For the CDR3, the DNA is TGTGCCAGCAGTTACACAGTCCCGGGACAGGGTTACGAGCAGTACTTC.

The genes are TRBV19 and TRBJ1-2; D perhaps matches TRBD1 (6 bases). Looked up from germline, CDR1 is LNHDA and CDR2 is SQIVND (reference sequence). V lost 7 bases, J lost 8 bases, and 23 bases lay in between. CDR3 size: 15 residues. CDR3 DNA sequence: TGTGCCAGTACCCACCCTCGGGGGGGCGTGGAAGGCTACACCTTC. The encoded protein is CASTHPRGGVEGYTF.

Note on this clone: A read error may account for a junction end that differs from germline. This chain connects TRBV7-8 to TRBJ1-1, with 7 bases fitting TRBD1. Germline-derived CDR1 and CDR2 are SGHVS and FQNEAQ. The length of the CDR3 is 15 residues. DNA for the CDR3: TGTGCCAGCAGCTTAGCCGACAGGGACGGGGGACCCGTCGCCTTT. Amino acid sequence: CASSLADRDGGPVAF. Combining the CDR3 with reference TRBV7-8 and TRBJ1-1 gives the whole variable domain GAGVSQSPRYKVAKRGQDVALRCDPISGHVSLFWYQQALGQGPEFLTYFQNEAQLDKSGLPSDRFFAERPEGSVSTLKIQRTQQEDSAVYLCASSLADRDGGPVAFGQGTRLTVV.

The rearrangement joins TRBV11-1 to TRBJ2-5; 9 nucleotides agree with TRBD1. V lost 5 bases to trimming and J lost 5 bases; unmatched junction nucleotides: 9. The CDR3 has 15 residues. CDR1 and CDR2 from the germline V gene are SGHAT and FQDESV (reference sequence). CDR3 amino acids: CASSLTGGAGETQYF. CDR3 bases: TGTGCCAGCAGCCTTACAGGGGGCGCAGGGGAGACCCAGTACTTC.

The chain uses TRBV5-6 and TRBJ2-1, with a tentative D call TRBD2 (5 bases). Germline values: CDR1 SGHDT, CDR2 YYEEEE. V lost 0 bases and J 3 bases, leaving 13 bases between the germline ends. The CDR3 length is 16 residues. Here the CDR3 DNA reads TGTGCCAGCAGCTTGGCGGGGATCCTTGGCTACAATGAGCAGTTCTTC. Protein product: CASSLAGILGYNEQFF.

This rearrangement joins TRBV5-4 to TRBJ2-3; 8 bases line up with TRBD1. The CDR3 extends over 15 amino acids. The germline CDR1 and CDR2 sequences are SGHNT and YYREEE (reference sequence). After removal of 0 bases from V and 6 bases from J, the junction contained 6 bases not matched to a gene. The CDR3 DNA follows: TGTGCCAGCAGCTTGGACCAGGGGGCGGTTGATACGCAGTATTTT. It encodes CASSLDQGAVDTQYF.

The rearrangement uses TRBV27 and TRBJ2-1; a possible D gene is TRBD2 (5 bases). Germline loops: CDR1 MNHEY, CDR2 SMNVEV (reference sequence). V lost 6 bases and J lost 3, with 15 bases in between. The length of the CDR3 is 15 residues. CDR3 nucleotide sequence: TGTGCCAGCAGCCCATATTACCGGGACTACAATGAGCAGTTCTTC. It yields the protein CASSPYYRDYNEQFF.

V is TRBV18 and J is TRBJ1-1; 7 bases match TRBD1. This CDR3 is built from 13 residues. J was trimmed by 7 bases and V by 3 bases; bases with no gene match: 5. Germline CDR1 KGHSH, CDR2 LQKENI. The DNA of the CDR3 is TGTGCCAGCTCACCCGTGGGACAGATTGAAGCTTTCTTT. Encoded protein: CASSPVGQIEAFF.

In DNA, the CDR3 is TGTGCCATCAGTGAGTCACGGGGAGGAGCTTTCTTT. Its translation: CAISESRGGAFF. V and J are TRBV10-3 and TRBJ1-1; D gene unclear. The CDR3 is 12 residues long. From germline, CDR1 is ENHRY and CDR2 SYGVKD. The germline V and J ends were trimmed by 0 bases and 10 bases, with 9 bases remaining between them.

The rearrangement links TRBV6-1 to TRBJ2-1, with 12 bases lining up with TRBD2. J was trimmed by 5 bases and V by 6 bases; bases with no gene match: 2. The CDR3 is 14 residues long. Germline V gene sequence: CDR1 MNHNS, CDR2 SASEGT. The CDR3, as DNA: TGTGCCAGCAGACTAGCGGGGGGCCACAATGAGCAGTTCTTC. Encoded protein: CASRLAGGHNEQFF.